Presented here are 6 T cell receptor beta chains from one specimen sequenced in a study of long-term antiretroviral therapy in people with HIV. At survey level, the immunoSEQ assay was run in its v3.0 version. Libraries were prepared by immunoSEQ multiplex PCR; TCRdb keeps only in-frame clonotypes and omits some of them. The sample carries tens of thousands of clones, less than 85% recorded once. The specimen comprised unsorted PBMCs, sampled 0.3 years after starting antiretroviral therapy. The receptors here all came from a man between 35 and 55 years old with HIV.

The chain couples TRBV27 to TRBJ2-7; maybe TRBD1 (5 bases). Between the trimmed V and J ends, which lost 3 bases and 6 bases, there was a span of 18 bases. This CDR3 has 15 amino acids. CDR1 is MNHEY, CDR2 SMNVEV, per germline (reference sequence). The CDR3 reads CASSFTGFVEAEQYF. The CDR3 region has the DNA TGTGCCAGCAGTTTTACAGGATTCGTGGAAGCCGAGCAGTACTTC.

The V and J genes are TRBV19 and TRBJ2-7, with D tentatively TRBD1 (6 bases). Germline CDR1 and CDR2: LNHDA and SQIVND (reference sequence). V was cut by 5 bases and J by 6 bases, with 17 bases left in between. The CDR3 consists of 14 residues. The CDR3 nucleotides are TGTGCCAGTAGTGTTCCTACAGGGTCCGCCGAGCAGTACTTC. Amino acids: CASSVPTGSAEQYF.

The chain combines TRBV29-1 with TRBJ1-1, with 11 bases fitting TRBD1. Germline V gives CDR1 SQVTM, CDR2 ANQGSEA. The length of the CDR3 is 15 residues. Losses at the gene ends were 7 bases for V and 4 bases for J; bases not matched to a gene: 11. As DNA, the CDR3 is TGCAGCGCTCGGCAAGGACAGGGGGCGCGCACTGAAGCTTTCTTT. It is translated as CSARQGQGARTEAFF.

The V and J genes are TRBV5-5 and TRBJ2-7; tentatively, D is TRBD2 (5 bases). Germline CDR1 reads SGHKS; CDR2 reads YYEKEE (reference sequence). V was cut by 0 bases and J by 3 bases, with 13 bases left in between. CDR3 length: 15 residues. The CDR3 DNA sequence: TGTGCCAGCAGCTTGGGCCCGGGAAGAAACTACGAGCAGTACTTC. It encodes CASSLGPGRNYEQYF. Full variable domain (rest looked up from reference TRBV5-5 and TRBJ2-7): DAGVTQSPTHLIKTRGQQVTLRCSPISGHKSVSWYQQVLGQGPQFIFQYYEKEERGRGNFPDRFSARQFPNYSSELNVNALLLGDSALYLCASSLGPGRNYEQYFGPGTRLTVT.

The genes are TRBV9 and TRBJ2-4, with TRBD1 as a possible D gene (6 bases). The CDR3 is 16 amino acids. CDR1 and CDR2 from the germline V gene are SGDLS and YYNGEE. V was trimmed by 4 bases and J by 0 bases, leaving 14 bases between them. The CDR3 nucleotides are TGTGCCAGCAGCCGACAGGTTGCCCTAGCCAAAAACATTCAGTACTTC. Translation gives CASSRQVALAKNIQYF.

The chain uses TRBV2 and TRBJ2-2; a possible D gene is TRBD2 (5 bases). The CDR3 sequence is 15 residues long. Germline CDR1 is SNHLY and CDR2 is FYNNEI. The V end was cut by 6 bases, the J end by 1 base, with 12 bases between. The DNA for the CDR3 is TGTGCCAGCAGGTCAGAGGGTGTGAACACCGGGGAGCTGTTTTTT. It codes for CASRSEGVNTGELFF.